The 5 T cell receptor beta chains presented below share a single source sample, sequenced in a study of T cells in women clearing cervical HPV infection (dated by TCRdb to between 2017 and 2018). Library preparation was by the immunoSEQ multiplex PCR assay. TCRdb took this table from immuneACCESS and kept in-frame rearrangements with V and J called. Such tables lack part of the clones; where checked against another copy, unresolved V genes explain under half of the gap, and the rest is unexplained. The sample has under 30,000 clones on record. The ten biggest clones cover approximately 6.3% of the sample. Sequenced sample: blood buffy coat. The origin of the receptors is a woman aged 18 to 69 with a cervical HPV16 infection that either progressed to CIN3+ or cleared (not recorded which).

As concerns this clone: The read is 3 residues too short to cover the CDR3 end, so that end is filled in from the germline J gene. The V and J genes are TRBV2 and TRBJ2-1; D ambiguous. Germline CDR1 reads SNHLY; CDR2 reads FYNNEI. The ends were cut back, 4 bases at V and 4 bases at J, with 11 bases in the middle. The CDR3 is 14 residues long. The covered CDR3 bases are TGTGCCAGCAGTGTACGACTGCTTTACAATGAG. It encodes CASSVRLLYNE. The entire CDR3 protein reads CASSVRLLYNEQFF.

With respect to this clone: The CDR3 goes on 3 residues after the read ends, and that part is filled in from the germline J gene. The rearrangement uses TRBV28 and TRBJ2-1, with D possibly TRBD1 on 6 matching bases. Germline V gene data show CDR1 as MDHEN and CDR2 as SYDVKM. V shed 8 bases and J shed 7 bases, with 15 bases lying between them. The CDR3 totals 13 residues. CDR3: CASWLSGANEQFF. The sequenced part of the CDR3 DNA is TGTGCCAGCTGGTTGTCAGGGGCGAATGAG.

With respect to this clone: The read stops 3 residues short of the end of the CDR3; the missing end is completed from the germline J gene. V is TRBV5-4 and J is TRBJ2-5; D uncertain. CDR3 length: 12 amino acids. Deletions cut 1 base from V and 3 bases from J, with 4 bases between. The germline V gene encodes CDR1 SGHNT and CDR2 YYREEE (reference sequence). CDR3 DNA (partial): TGTGCCAGCAGCTTGAGGGAAGAGACC. It yields the protein CASSLREET. The CDR3 in its entirety is CASSLREETQYF.

Remarks on this clone: Read coverage stops 3 residues before the CDR3 terminus; the germline J gene supplies the remainder. The chain joins TRBV20-1 to TRBJ2-1; D is undetermined. The germline CDR1 and CDR2 sequences are DFQATT and SNEGSKA (reference sequence). The V gene lost 6 bases and the J gene lost 8 bases, with 14 bases spanning the gap. The CDR3 totals 12 residues. Incomplete CDR3 DNA: TGCAGTGCCGCTAACCTAGTCGATGAG. Translated, it gives CSAANLVDE. The whole CDR3 reads CSAANLVDEQFF.

Notes on this clone: The read ends 3 residues early relative to the CDR3; the germline J gene fills the gap. V is TRBV19 and J is TRBJ2-2; 9 bases fit TRBD1. This CDR3 has 14 residues. Germline CDR1 and CDR2: LNHDA and SQIVND (reference sequence). The CDR3 bases that were read are TGTGCCAGTAGTCTCTGGACAGGGGAAGAAAAG. It translates to CASSLWTGEEK. The full CDR3 protein reads CASSLWTGEEKLFF. The complete variable domain, with remaining parts taken from reference TRBV19 and TRBJ2-2, reads DGGITQSPKYLFRKEGQNVTLSCEQNLNHDAMYWYRQDPGQGLRLIYYSQIVNDFQKGDIAEGYSVSREKKESFPLTVTSAQKNPTAFYLCASSLWTGEEKLFFGEGSRLTVL.